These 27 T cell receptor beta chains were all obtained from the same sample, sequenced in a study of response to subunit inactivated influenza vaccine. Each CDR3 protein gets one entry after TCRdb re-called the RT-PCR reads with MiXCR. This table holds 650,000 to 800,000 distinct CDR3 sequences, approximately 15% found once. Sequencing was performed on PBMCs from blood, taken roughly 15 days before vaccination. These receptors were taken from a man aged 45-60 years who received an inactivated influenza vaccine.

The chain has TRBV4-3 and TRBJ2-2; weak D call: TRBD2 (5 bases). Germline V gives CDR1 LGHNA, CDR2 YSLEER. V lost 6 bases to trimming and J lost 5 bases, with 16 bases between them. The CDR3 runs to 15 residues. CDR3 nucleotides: TGCGCCAGCAGTGACGGGATGTACAGTACCGGGGAGCTGTTTTTT. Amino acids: CASSDGMYSTGELFF.

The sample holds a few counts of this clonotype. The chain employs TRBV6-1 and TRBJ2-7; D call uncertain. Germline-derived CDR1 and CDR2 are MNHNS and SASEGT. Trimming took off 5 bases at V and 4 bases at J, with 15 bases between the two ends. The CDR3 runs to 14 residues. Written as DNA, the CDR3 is TGTGCCAGCAGTCGGTCATTAGGTTTATACGAGCAGTACTTC. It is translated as CASSRSLGLYEQYF.

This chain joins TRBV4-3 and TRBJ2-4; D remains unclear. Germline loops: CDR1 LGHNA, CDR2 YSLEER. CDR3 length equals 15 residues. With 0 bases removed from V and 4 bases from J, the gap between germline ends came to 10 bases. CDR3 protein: CASSQDWVAKNIQYF. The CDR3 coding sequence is TGCGCCAGCAGCCAAGATTGGGTTGCGAAAAACATTCAGTACTTC.

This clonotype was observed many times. The DNA for the CDR3 is TGTGCCATCAGTGGGGGACAGGGTTCGGGCGAGCAGTACTTC. It is translated as CAISGGQGSGEQYF. The V call is TRBV10-3, the J call TRBJ2-7; 9 bases map to TRBD1. Trimming cost V 4 bases and J 6 bases; bases outside gene matches: 7. CDR3 size: 14 residues. Per the germline V gene, CDR1 is ENHRY and CDR2 is SYGVKD.

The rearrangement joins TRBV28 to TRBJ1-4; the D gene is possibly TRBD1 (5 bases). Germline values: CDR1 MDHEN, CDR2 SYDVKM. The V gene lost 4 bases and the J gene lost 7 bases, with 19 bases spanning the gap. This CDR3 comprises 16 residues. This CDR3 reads CASSSQIGGDGEKLFF. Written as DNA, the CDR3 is TGTGCCAGCAGTTCCCAGATTGGGGGAGATGGTGAAAAACTGTTTTTT.

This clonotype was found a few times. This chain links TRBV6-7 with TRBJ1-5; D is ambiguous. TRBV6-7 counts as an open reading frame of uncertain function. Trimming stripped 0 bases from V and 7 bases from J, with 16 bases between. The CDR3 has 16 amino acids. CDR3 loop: CASSYSWQPGKQPQHF. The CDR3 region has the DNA TGTGCCAGCAGTTACTCGTGGCAGCCGGGTAAACAGCCCCAGCATTTT.

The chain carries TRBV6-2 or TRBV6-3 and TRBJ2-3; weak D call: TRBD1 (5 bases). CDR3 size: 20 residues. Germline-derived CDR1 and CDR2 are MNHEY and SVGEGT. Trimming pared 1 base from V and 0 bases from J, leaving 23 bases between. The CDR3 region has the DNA TGTGCCAGCAGTTACTGGACCCTCACCGATGGGCAGGGAAGCACAGATACGCAGTATTTT. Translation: CASSYWTLTDGQGSTDTQYF.

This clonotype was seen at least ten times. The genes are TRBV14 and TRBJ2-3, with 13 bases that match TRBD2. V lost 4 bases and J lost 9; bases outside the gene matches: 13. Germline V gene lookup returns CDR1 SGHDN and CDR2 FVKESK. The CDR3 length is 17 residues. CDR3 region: CASSPGTSGRAIPTQYF. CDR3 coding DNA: TGTGCCAGCAGCCCCGGAACTAGCGGGAGGGCCATCCCAACGCAGTATTTT.

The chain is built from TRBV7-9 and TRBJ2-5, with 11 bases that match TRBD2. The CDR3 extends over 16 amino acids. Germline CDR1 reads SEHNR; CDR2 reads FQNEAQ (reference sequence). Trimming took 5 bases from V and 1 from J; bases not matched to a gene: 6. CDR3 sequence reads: CASSPFSGGAQETQYF. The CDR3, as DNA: TGTGCCAGCAGCCCATTTAGCGGGGGGGCCCAAGAGACCCAGTACTTC.

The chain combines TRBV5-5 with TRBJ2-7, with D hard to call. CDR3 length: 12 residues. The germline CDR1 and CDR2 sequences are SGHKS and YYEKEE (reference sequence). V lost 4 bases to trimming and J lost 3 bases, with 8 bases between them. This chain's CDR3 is CASSIKGYEQYF. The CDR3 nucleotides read TGTGCCAGCAGCATTAAAGGCTACGAGCAGTACTTC. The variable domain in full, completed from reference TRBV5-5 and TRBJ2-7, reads DAGVTQSPTHLIKTRGQQVTLRCSPISGHKSVSWYQQVLGQGPQFIFQYYEKEERGRGNFPDRFSARQFPNYSSELNVNALLLGDSALYLCASSIKGYEQYFGPGTRLTVT.

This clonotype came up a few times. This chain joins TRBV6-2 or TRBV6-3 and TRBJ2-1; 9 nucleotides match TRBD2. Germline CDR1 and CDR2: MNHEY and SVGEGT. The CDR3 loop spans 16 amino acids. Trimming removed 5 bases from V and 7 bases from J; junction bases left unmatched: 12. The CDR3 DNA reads TGTGCCAGCAGTCCCCGTGGGCGGGAGGGCTGGAATGAGCAGTTCTTC. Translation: CASSPRGREGWNEQFF.

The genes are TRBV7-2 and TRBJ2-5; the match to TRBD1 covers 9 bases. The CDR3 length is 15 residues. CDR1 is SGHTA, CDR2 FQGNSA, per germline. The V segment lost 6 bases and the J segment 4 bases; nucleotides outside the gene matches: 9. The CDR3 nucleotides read TGTGCCAGCAGGGGGGACAGGGTGCGACGAGAGACCCAGTACTTC. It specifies CASRGDRVRRETQYF.

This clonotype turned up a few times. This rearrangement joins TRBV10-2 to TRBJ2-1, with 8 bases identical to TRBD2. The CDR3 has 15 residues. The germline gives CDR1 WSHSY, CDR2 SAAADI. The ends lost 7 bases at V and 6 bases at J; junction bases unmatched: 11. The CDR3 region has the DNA TGCGCCAGCACCGACATTGCGGGGGGTCGCAATGAGCAGTTCTTC. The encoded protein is CASTDIAGGRNEQFF.

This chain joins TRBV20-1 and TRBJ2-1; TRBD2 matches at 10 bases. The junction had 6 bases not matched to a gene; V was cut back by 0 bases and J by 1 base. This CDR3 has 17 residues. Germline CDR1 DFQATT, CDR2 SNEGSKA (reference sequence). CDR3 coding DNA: TGCAGTGCTAGAGATACTAGCGGGGCTAATTCCTACAATGAGCAGTTCTTC. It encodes CSARDTSGANSYNEQFF.

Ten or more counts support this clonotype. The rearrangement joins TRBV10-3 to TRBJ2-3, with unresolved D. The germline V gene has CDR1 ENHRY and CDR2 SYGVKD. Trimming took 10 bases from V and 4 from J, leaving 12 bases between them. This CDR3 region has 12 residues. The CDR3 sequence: CATAPSSDTQYF. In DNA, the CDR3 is TGTGCCACCGCGCCCAGTTCAGATACGCAGTATTTT.

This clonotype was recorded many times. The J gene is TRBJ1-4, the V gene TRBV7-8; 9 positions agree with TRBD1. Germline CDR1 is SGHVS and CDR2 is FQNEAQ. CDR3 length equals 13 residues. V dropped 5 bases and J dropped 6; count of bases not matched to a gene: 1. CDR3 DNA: TGTGCCAGCAGCCGGACAGGGGATGAAAAACTGTTTTTT. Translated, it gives CASSRTGDEKLFF.

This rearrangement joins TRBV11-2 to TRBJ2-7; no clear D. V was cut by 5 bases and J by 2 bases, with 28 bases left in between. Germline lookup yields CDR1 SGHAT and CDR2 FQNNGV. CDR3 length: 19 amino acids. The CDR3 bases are TGTGCCAGCAGCCCCCGAGGTACCACCAGGAATAATCCTCCCTACGAGCAGTACTTC. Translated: CASSPRGTTRNNPPYEQYF.

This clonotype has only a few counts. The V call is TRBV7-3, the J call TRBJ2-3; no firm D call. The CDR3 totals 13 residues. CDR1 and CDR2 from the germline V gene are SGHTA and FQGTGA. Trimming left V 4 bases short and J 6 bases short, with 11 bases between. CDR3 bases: TGTGCCAGCAGCTGGGTATCTGGCGATACGCAGTATTTT. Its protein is CASSWVSGDTQYF.

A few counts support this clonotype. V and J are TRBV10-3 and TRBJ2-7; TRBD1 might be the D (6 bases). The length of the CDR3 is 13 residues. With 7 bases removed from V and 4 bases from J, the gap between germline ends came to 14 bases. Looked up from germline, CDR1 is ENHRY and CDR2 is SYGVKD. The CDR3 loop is CAIKGDRQYEQYF. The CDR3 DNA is TGTGCCATCAAAGGAGACAGGCAGTACGAGCAGTACTTC.

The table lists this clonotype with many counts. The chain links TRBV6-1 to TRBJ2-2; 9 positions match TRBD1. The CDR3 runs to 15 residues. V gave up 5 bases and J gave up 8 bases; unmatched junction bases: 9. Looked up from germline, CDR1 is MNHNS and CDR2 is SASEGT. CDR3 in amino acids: CASSITGGASGELFF. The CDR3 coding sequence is TGTGCCAGCAGTATCACAGGGGGCGCTTCTGGGGAGCTGTTTTTT.

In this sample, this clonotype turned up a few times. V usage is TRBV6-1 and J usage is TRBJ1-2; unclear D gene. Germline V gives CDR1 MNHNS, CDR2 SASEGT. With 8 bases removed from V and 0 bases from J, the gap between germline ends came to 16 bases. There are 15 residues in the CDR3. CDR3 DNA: TGTGCCAGCCGACCCGGCCCGGGCTCTAACTATGGCTACACCTTC. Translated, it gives CASRPGPGSNYGYTF.

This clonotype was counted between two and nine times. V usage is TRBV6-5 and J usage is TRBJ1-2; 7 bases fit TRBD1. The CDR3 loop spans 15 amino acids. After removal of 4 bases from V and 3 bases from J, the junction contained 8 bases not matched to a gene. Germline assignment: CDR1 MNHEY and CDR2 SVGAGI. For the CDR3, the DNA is TGTGCCAGCAGTTTCGATCGTACAGGGGACTATGGCTACACCTTC. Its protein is CASSFDRTGDYGYTF.

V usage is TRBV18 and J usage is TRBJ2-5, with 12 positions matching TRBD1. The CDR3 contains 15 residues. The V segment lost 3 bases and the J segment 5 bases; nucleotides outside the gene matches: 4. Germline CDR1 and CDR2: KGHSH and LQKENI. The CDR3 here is CASSPGTGGYETQYF. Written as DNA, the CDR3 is TGTGCCAGCTCACCTGGGACAGGGGGCTATGAGACCCAGTACTTC. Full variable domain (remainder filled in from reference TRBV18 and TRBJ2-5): NAGVMQNPRHLVRRRGQEARLRCSPMKGHSHVYWYRQLPEEGLKFMVYLQKENIIDESGMPKERFSAEFPKEGPSILRIQQVVRGDSAAYFCASSPGTGGYETQYFGPGTRLLVL.

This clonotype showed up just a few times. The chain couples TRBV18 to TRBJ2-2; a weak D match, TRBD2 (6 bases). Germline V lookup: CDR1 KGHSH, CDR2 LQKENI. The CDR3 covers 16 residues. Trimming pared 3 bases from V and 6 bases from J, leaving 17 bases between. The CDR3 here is CASSPKIKPGAGELFF. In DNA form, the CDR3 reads TGTGCCAGCTCACCTAAAATCAAGCCGGGGGCCGGGGAGCTGTTTTTT.

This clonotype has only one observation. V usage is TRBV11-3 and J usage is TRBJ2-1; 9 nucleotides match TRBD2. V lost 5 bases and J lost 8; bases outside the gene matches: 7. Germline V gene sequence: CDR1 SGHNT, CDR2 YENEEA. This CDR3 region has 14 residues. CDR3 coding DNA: TGTGCCAGCAGCGGGGCGGGAGGGCCCTATGAGCAGTTCTTC. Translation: CASSGAGGPYEQFF. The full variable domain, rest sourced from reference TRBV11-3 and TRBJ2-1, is EAGVVQSPRYKIIEKKQPVAFWCNPISGHNTLYWYLQNLGQGPELLIRYENEEAVDDSQLPKDRFSAERLKGVDSTLKIQPAELGDSAVYLCASSGAGGPYEQFFGPGTRLTVL.

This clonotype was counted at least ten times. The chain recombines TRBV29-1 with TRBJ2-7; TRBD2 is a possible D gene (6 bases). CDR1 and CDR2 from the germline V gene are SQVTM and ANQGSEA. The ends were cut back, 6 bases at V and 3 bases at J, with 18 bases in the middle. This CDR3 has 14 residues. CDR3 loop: CSVEGPGGYYEQYF. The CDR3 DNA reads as TGCAGCGTAGAGGGACCTGGGGGGTACTACGAGCAGTACTTC.

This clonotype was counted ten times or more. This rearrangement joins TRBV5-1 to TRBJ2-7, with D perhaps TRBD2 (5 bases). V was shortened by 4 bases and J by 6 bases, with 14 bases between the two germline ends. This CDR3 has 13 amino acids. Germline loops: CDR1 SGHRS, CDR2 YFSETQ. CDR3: CASSLRTGSEQYF. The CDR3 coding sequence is TGCGCCAGCAGCCTACGGACTGGCTCCGAGCAGTACTTC.